Listed here are 7 T cell receptor beta chains from one sample, sequenced in a study of blood T cells in healthy people across ages. Then a second PCR, running roughly 7 to 11 cycles, was carried out with a sample-barcoded 5' primer and a J-beta primer mix. TCRdb reanalysed the 5' RACE reads using MiXCR and keeps one entry per CDR3 protein. The table includes more than 650,000 distinct CDR3 sequences, 22% detected once. Sample: blood. The receptors stem from an older man in good health.

This rearrangement joins TRBV29-1 to TRBJ1-2, with D unresolved. Trimming stripped 3 bases from V and 8 bases from J, with 10 bases between. Germline values: CDR1 SQVTM, CDR2 ANQGSEA. The CDR3 length is 11 residues. CDR3 DNA: TGCAGCGTTGATATGGGTTTCGGCTACACCTTC. Amino acids: CSVDMGFGYTF.

The table lists this clonotype with a few counts. The chain joins TRBV7-9 to TRBJ1-1; no definite D call. The CDR3 has 14 residues. Trimming took 5 bases from V and 5 from J, leaving 15 bases between them. Per germline, CDR1 SEHNR and CDR2 FQNEAQ (reference sequence). In DNA form, the CDR3 reads TGTGCCAGCAGCCCGGTAGTACCCCAAACTGAAGCTTTCTTT. Translating gives CASSPVVPQTEAFF.

This clonotype was picked up many times. The chain links TRBV29-1 to TRBJ1-1, with D perhaps matching TRBD1 (5 bases). This CDR3 has 13 amino acids. V gave up 3 bases and J gave up 1 base, with 9 bases separating them. In germline, CDR1 is SQVTM, CDR2 ANQGSEA. The CDR3 loop is CSVERGGNTEAFF. CDR3 nucleotide sequence: TGCAGCGTTGAGAGGGGAGGGAACACTGAAGCTTTCTTT.

The V gene is TRBV12-3 or TRBV12-4, the J gene TRBJ1-5, with 9 bases identical to TRBD1. The CDR3 is made up of 16 amino acids. J lost 7 bases, V lost 2 bases, and 9 bases had no gene match. The CDR3 sequence: CASSLKGTGTGQPQHF. The CDR3 DNA is TGTGCCAGCAGTTTAAAGGGGACAGGGACTGGGCAGCCCCAGCATTTT.

Here the CDR3 DNA reads TGTGCCATCTCCGGGACAGCTTACAATGAGCAGTTCTTC. It encodes CAISGTAYNEQFF. The chain recombines TRBV11-3 with TRBJ2-1; 7 nucleotides match TRBD1. The CDR3 spans 13 residues. Looked up from germline, CDR1 is SGHNT and CDR2 is YENEEA. V was clipped by 10 bases and J by 4 bases; unmatched bases: 7.

This clonotype showed up just a few times. A read error may account for a junction end that differs from germline. The V call is TRBV20-1, the J call TRBJ1-1, with D possibly matching TRBD1 (6 bases). Looked up from germline, CDR1 is DFQATT and CDR2 is SNEGSKA (reference sequence). This CDR3 has 11 residues. CDR3 protein: CSTSWGGLAFF. The CDR3 coding sequence is TGCAGTACTAGTTGGGGGGGCCTCGCTTTCTTT.

This rearrangement joins TRBV29-1 to TRBJ2-5; maybe TRBD2 (6 bases). The germline gives CDR1 SQVTM, CDR2 ANQGSEA. Trimming took 2 bases from V and 2 from J, leaving 15 bases between them. The CDR3 length is 15 residues. The CDR3 nucleotides are TGCAGCGTTGAAAAGAAGGGGCTAGCGCAAGAGACCCAGTACTTC. Its protein is CSVEKKGLAQETQYF.